This T cell receptor (beta chain) was obtained from a study of T cells in Graves' hyperthyroidism and ophthalmopathy. Findings and caveats of the study: Most thyroid clonotypes that were expanded above 0.001 also turned up in blood.

Patients counted as stable if ophthalmopathy did not develop within 18 months. Amplification of TCR beta CDR3 regions used RNA as the template. The TCR CDR3 first-round RT-PCR relied on the HTBI primer set. Each CDR3 protein gets one entry after TCRdb re-called the multiplex PCR reads with MiXCR. The top ten hold about 7% of the sample, which has about 590,000 distinct CDR3 sequences, less than 20% seen once. This clonotype appeared many times. Its antigen is unidentified. Germline CDR1 and CDR2: MDHEN and SYDVKM. CDR3 length: 12 residues. Trimming cost V 8 bases and J 3 bases, with 9 bases left between them.

The TCR originated in a woman aged 30 to 39 with Graves' hyperthyroidism. The chain recombines TRBV28 with TRBJ2-3; D tentatively reads TRBD1 or TRBD2 (5 bases each). The source material was blood. This CDR3 is CASGGGTDTQYF. As DNA, the CDR3 is TGTGCCAGCGGGGGTGGGACAGATACGCAGTATTTT.